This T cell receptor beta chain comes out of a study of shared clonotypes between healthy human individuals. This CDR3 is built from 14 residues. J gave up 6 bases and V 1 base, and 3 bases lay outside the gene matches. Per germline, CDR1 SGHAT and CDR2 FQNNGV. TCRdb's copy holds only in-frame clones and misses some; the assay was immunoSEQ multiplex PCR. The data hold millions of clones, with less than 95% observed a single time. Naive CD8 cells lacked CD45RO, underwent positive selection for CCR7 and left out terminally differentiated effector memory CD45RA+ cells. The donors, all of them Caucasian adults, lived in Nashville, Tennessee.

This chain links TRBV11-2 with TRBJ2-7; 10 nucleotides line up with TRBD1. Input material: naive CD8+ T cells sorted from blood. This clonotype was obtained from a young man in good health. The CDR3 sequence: CASSLGTGGFEQYF. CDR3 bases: TGTGCCAGCAGCTTAGGGACAGGGGGTTTCGAGCAGTACTTC.